A selection of T cell receptor beta chains follows, all from one sample in a study of T cell clonotyping in hematopoietic cell transplantation. Data came from immunoSEQ multiplex PCR; TCRdb stores just in-frame clones and leaves some out. There are around 12,000 clones in the sample; around 83% occur only once, and roughly 6% lies in the top ten. Sample: PBMCs, taken 100 days after allogeneic stem cell transplant. These receptors were taken from a female patient in her thirties or forties who had an allogeneic stem cell transplant from a related donor, so T cells may come from the graft donor. Some clones in this sample may be carry-over from other donors' samples. The CDR3 runs from the conserved cysteine through the conserved F or W. Fields, in order: V gene, J gene, D gene, clone size, CDR3 protein, CDR3 DNA. A D gene is named only where the DNA matches it firmly. Size tells how often a clone was seen (once, few, many) or the class of an expanded clone, and some rows leave it out.

TRBV25-1	TRBJ2-5	NA	medium-sized	CASSERGHQETQYF	TGTGCCAGCAGTGAAAGGGGACACCAAGAGACCCAGTACTTC
TRBV6-1	TRBJ2-1	NA	NA	CASSVLREYEQFF	TGTGCCAGCAGTGTCCTCAGGGAGTATGAGCAGTTCTTC
TRBV5-8	TRBJ2-3	NA	NA	CASSLMAPDTQYF	TGTGCCAGCAGCTTGATGGCCCCAGATACGCAGTATTTT
TRBV7-9	TRBJ2-4	TRBD1	NA	CASSLLDRIGSDSKNIQYF	TGTGCCAGCAGCCTACTGGACAGGATAGGAAGCGATTCCAAAAACATTCAGTACTTC
TRBV4-1	TRBJ2-5	TRBD2	NA	CASSHSRGVETQYF	TGCGCCAGCAGCCATAGTCGGGGGGTCGAGACCCAGTACTTC
TRBV5-1	TRBJ2-1	NA	NA	CASSFLQRTSSYNEQFF	TGCGCCAGCAGCTTTTTGCAGCGGACCAGCTCCTACAATGAGCAGTTCTTC
TRBV6-5	TRBJ1-4	NA	NA	CASQRGGNEKLFF	TGTGCCAGCCAAAGAGGGGGTAATGAAAAACTGTTTTTT
TRBV6-5	TRBJ1-1	NA	NA	CASSYGGLTEAFF	TGTGCCAGCAGTTACGGGGGGCTCACTGAAGCTTTCTTT
TRBV4-1	TRBJ2-2	TRBD1	NA	CASSQSTGERAGELFF	TGCGCCAGCAGCCAGTCAACAGGGGAAAGGGCCGGGGAGCTGTTTTTT
TRBV30	TRBJ1-6	NA	NA	CAWGTSNNSPLHF	TGTGCCTGGGGGACCTCGAATAATTCACCCCTCCACTTT
TRBV6-5	TRBJ1-1	NA	NA	CASRLDSMNTEAFF	TGTGCCAGCAGGCTGGACAGCATGAACACTGAAGCTTTCTTT
TRBV19	TRBJ2-5	NA	NA	CASSIDRGRRETQYF	TGTGCCAGTAGTATAGATCGGGGGAGGCGAGAGACCCAGTACTTC
TRBV19	TRBJ1-2	NA	NA	CASQRDPANYGYTF	TGTGCCAGTCAGAGGGATCCAGCTAACTATGGCTACACCTTC
TRBV28	TRBJ2-7	NA	NA	CASKYSYEQYF	TGTGCCAGCAAGTACTCCTACGAGCAGTACTTC
TRBV9	TRBJ1-1	TRBD1	NA	CASSVDRTNTEAFF	TGTGCCAGCAGCGTGGACAGGACGAACACTGAAGCTTTCTTT
TRBV4-2	TRBJ2-3	NA	NA	CASSQDLRTTGTQYF	TGTGCCAGCAGCCAAGACCTACGGACCACAGGTACGCAGTATTTT
TRBV13	TRBJ1-1	NA	few	CASSLGTSNPEAFF	TGTGCCAGCAGCTTGGGTACCTCCAACCCTGAAGCTTTCTTT
TRBV19	TRBJ1-1	TRBD1	NA	CASTHRGLGTEAFF	TGTGCCAGTACCCATAGGGGGCTCGGCACTGAAGCTTTCTTT
TRBV7-6	TRBJ1-1	NA	NA	CASSLSDVFEAFF	TGTGCCAGCAGCTTATCGGACGTCTTTGAAGCTTTCTTT
TRBV10-3	TRBJ2-7	NA	NA	CAISEPGVAFYEQYF	TGTGCCATCAGTGAGCCGGGGGTAGCGTTCTACGAGCAGTACTTC
TRBV19	TRBJ1-1	NA	few	CASSIVWNTEAFF	TGTGCCAGTAGTATAGTGTGGAACACTGAAGCTTTCTTT
TRBV29-1	TRBJ2-7	TRBD2	NA	CSVAQRREGRDEQYF	TGCAGCGTTGCCCAGCGGCGGGAGGGCCGGGACGAGCAGTACTTC
TRBV2	TRBJ1-1	NA	NA	CASSPTSMNTEAFF	TGTGCCAGCAGTCCTACCAGTATGAACACTGAAGCTTTCTTT
TRBV29-1	TRBJ2-5	TRBD1	NA	CSAPTGAMEETQYF	TGCAGCGCTCCGACAGGGGCCATGGAGGAGACCCAGTACTTC
TRBV29-1	TRBJ2-3	NA	NA	CSVETDTQYF	TGCAGCGTTGAAACAGATACGCAGTATTTT
TRBV6-5	TRBJ2-7	NA	NA	CASSLGGPPAAYEQYF	TGTGCCAGCAGTTTGGGGGGGCCCCCGGCCGCCTACGAGCAGTACTTC
TRBV9	TRBJ2-7	TRBD1	NA	CASSLDRGYEQYF	TGTGCCAGCAGCTTAGACAGGGGCTACGAGCAGTACTTC
TRBV30	TRBJ2-6	NA	once	CAWRGAPGANVLTF	TGTGCCTGGAGAGGGGCGCCCGGGGCCAACGTCCTGACTTTC
TRBV6-5	TRBJ2-7	TRBD2	NA	CASSYGLSGGRYEQYF	TGTGCCAGCAGTTACGGTTTAAGCGGGGGTCGCTACGAGCAGTACTTC
TRBV5-6	TRBJ2-7	NA	NA	CASSLARGYEQYF	TGTGCCAGCAGCTTGGCCAGGGGCTACGAGCAGTACTTC
TRBV7-3	TRBJ2-3	NA	NA	CASRSGHSTDTQYF	TGTGCCAGCAGATCGGGACATAGCACAGATACGCAGTATTTT
TRBV11-2	TRBJ2-1	TRBD1	NA	CASSSYRGQGNEQFF	TGTGCCAGCAGCTCCTACAGGGGGCAGGGTAATGAGCAGTTCTTC
TRBV5-6	TRBJ1-6	TRBD1	NA	CASSLGTGSGSPLHF	TGTGCCAGCAGCTTAGGGACAGGGTCGGGTTCACCCCTCCACTTT
TRBV5-4	TRBJ2-4	NA	NA	CASSIGGGQANIQYF	TGTGCCAGCAGCATCGGGGGAGGACAAGCAAACATTCAGTACTTC
TRBV5-1	TRBJ2-2	NA	NA	CASSLDRAAGELFF	TGCGCCAGCAGCTTGGACAGGGCGGCCGGGGAGCTGTTTTTT
TRBV30	TRBJ2-7	TRBD1	NA	CAWSRTGDGEQYF	TGTGCCTGGAGTAGGACAGGGGATGGCGAGCAGTACTTC
TRBV5-1	TRBJ2-7	TRBD2	NA	CASSRDGRSSYEQYF	TGCGCCAGCAGCAGGGACGGGAGGAGTTCCTACGAGCAGTACTTC